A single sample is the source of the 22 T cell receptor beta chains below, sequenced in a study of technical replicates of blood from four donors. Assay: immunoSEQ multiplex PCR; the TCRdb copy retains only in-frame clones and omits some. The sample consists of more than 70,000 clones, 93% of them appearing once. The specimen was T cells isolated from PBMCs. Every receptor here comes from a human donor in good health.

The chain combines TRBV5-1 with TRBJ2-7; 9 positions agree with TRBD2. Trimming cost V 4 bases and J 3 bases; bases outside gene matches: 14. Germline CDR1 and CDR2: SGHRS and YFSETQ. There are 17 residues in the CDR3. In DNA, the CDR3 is TGCGCCAGCAGCCCCTCCGCGGGAGGGTTCTCGGACTACGAGCAGTACTTC. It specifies CASSPSAGGFSDYEQYF. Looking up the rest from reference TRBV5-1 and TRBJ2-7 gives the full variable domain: KAGVTQTPRYLIKTRGQQVTLSCSPISGHRSVSWYQQTPGQGLQFLFEYFSETQRNKGNFPGRFSGRQFSNSRSEMNVSTLELGDSALYLCASSPSAGGFSDYEQYFGPGTRLTVT.

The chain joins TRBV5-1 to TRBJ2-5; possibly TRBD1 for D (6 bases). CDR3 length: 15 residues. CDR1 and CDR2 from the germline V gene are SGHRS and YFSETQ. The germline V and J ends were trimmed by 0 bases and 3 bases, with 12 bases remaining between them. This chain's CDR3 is CASSLGGQPKETQYF. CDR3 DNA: TGCGCCAGCAGCTTGGGCGGACAGCCGAAAGAGACCCAGTACTTC.

CDR3 bases: TGTGCCAGCAGCGTAGCTTCAGGGGCTGGCTATGGCTACACCTTC. Amino acid sequence: CASSVASGAGYGYTF. J is TRBJ1-2 and V is TRBV9, with a possible D match to TRBD1 (6 bases). Trimming removed 0 bases from V and 4 bases from J, with 13 bases in between. In germline, CDR1 is SGDLS, CDR2 YYNGEE. CDR3 length: 15 residues. Filled out from reference TRBV9 and TRBJ1-2, the complete variable domain reads DSGVTQTPKHLITATGQRVTLRCSPRSGDLSVYWYQQSLDQGLQFLIQYYNGEERAKGNILERFSAQQFPDLHSELNLSSLELGDSALYFCASSVASGAGYGYTFGSGTRLTVV.

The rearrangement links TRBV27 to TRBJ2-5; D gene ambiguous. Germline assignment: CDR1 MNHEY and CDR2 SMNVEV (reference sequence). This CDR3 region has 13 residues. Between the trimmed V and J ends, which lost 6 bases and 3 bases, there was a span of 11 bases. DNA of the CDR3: TGTGCCAGCAGCCAGGCTGCCGAAGAGACCCAGTACTTC. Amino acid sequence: CASSQAAEETQYF.

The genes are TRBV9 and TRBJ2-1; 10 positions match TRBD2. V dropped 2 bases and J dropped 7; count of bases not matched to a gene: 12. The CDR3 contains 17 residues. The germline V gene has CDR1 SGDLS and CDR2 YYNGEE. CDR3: CASSVNVGAGGINEQFF. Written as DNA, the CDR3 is TGTGCCAGCAGCGTTAACGTGGGAGCGGGGGGGATTAATGAGCAGTTCTTC.

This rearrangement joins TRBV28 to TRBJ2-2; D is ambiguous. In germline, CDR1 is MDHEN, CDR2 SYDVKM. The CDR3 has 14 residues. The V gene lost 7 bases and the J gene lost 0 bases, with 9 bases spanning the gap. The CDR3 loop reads CASTAVPNTGELFF. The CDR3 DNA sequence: TGTGCCAGCACTGCGGTCCCGAACACCGGGGAGCTGTTTTTT.

The CDR3 sequence is CASSLGQGADTQYF. CDR3 nucleotide sequence: TGTGCCAGCAGTTTAGGGCAGGGGGCAGATACGCAGTATTTT. The V call is TRBV27, the J call TRBJ2-3, with 7 nucleotides matching TRBD1. With V trimmed by 2 bases and J by 4 bases, 3 bases remained unmatched. The germline V gene has CDR1 MNHEY and CDR2 SMNVEV (reference sequence). The CDR3 loop spans 14 amino acids.

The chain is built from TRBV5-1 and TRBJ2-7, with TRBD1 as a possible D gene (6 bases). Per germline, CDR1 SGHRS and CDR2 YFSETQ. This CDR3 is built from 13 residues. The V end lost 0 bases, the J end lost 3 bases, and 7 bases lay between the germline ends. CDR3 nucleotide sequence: TGCGCCAGCAGCTTGGGGGACATCTACGAGCAGTACTTC. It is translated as CASSLGDIYEQYF.

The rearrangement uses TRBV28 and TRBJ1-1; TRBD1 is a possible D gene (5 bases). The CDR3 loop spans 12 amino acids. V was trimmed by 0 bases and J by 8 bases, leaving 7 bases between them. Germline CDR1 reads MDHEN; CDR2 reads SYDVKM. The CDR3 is CASSLWGGEAFF. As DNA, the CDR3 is TGTGCCAGCAGTTTATGGGGGGGAGAAGCTTTCTTT.

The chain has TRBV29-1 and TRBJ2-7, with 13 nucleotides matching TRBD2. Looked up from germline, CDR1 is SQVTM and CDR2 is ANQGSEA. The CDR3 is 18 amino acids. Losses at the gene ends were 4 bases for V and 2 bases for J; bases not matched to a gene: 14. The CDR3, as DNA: TGCAGCGTTGTGAGGAGAGGACTAGCGGGGGCCTTCACCTACGAGCAGTACTTC. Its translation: CSVVRRGLAGAFTYEQYF.

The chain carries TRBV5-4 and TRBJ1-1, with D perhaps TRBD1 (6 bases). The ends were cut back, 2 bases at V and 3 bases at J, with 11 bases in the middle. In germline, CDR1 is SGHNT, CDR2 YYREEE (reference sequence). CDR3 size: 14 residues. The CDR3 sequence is CASSFRGAHTEAFF. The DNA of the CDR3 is TGTGCCAGCAGCTTCAGGGGCGCGCACACTGAAGCTTTCTTT.

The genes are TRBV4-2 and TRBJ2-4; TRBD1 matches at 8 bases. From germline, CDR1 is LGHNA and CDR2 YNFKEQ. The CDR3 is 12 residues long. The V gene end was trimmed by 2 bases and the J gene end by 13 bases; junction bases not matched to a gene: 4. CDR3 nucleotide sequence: TGTGCCAGCAGCCAAACAGGGGGTCTGCAGTACTTC. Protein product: CASSQTGGLQYF.

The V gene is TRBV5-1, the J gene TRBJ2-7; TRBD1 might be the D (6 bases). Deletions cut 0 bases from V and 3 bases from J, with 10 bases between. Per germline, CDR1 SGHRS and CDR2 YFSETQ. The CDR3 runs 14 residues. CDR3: CASSLGTAYYEQYF. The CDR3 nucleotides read TGCGCCAGCAGCTTGGGGACAGCCTACTACGAGCAGTACTTC. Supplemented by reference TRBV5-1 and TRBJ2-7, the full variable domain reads KAGVTQTPRYLIKTRGQQVTLSCSPISGHRSVSWYQQTPGQGLQFLFEYFSETQRNKGNFPGRFSGRQFSNSRSEMNVSTLELGDSALYLCASSLGTAYYEQYFGPGTRLTVT.

The DNA for the CDR3 is TGCAGCGTTGAGCTATCCATGGGAGCATATGGCTACACCTTC. Encoded protein: CSVELSMGAYGYTF. The V call is TRBV29-1, the J call TRBJ1-2; no definite D call. Germline CDR1 is SQVTM and CDR2 is ANQGSEA. Trimming took 3 bases from V and 5 from J, leaving 16 bases between them. The CDR3 has 14 residues.

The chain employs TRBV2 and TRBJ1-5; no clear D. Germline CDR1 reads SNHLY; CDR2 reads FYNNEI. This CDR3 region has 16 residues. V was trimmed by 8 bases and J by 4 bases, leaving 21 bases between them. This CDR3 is CASETNLGVRNQPQHF. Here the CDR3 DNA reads TGTGCCAGCGAAACCAACCTCGGGGTCCGGAATCAGCCCCAGCATTTT.

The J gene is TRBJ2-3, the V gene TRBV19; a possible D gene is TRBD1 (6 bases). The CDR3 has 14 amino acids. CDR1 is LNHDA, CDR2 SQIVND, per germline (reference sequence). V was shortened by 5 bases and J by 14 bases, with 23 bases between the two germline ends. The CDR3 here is CASSEGGPLGRMYF. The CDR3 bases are TGTGCCAGTAGTGAAGGGGGTCCTCTTGGTCGGATGTATTTT.

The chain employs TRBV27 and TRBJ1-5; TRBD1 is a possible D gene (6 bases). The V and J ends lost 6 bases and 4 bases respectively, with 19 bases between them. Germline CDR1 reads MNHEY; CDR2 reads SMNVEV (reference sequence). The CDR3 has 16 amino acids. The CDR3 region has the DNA TGTGCCAGCAGGTCGACAGGCGAATATTTAAATCAGCCCCAGCATTTT. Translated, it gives CASRSTGEYLNQPQHF.

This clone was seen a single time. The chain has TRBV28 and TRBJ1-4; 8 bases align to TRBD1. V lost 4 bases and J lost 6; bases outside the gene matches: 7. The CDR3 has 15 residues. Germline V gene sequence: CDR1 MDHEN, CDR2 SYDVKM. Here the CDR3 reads CASSSGTGGYEKLFF. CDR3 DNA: TGTGCCAGCAGTTCAGGGACAGGAGGATATGAAAAACTGTTTTTT.

CDR3 loop: CASSEVPLAGDTDTQYF. The CDR3 DNA sequence: TGTGCCAGCAGCGAGGTCCCCTTAGCGGGGGACACAGATACGCAGTATTTT. The chain combines TRBV9 with TRBJ2-3, with TRBD2 identical over 9 bases. The CDR3 extends over 17 amino acids. Germline values: CDR1 SGDLS, CDR2 YYNGEE. After removal of 3 bases from V and 2 bases from J, the junction contained 10 bases not matched to a gene.

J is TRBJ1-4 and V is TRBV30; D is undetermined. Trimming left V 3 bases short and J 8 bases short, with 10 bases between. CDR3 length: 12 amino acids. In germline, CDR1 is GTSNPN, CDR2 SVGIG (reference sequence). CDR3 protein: CAWRDLSEKLFF. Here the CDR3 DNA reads TGTGCCTGGAGGGACTTATCCGAAAAACTGTTTTTT.

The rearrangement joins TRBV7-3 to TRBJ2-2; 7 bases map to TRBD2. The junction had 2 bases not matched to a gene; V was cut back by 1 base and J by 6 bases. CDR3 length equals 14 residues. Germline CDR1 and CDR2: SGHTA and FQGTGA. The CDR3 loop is CASSLMGGSGELFF. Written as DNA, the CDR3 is TGTGCCAGCAGCTTAATGGGGGGGTCCGGGGAGCTGTTTTTT.

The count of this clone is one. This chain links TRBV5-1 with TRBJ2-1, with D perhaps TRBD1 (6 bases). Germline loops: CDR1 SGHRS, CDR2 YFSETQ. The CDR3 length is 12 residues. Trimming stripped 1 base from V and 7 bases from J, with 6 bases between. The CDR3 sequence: CASSLQGNEQFF. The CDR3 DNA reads TGCGCCAGCAGCTTGCAGGGGAATGAGCAGTTCTTC.